Presented here are 24 T cell receptor beta chains from one specimen sequenced in a study of blood T cell repertoires in COVID-19. TCRdb's copy holds only in-frame clones and misses some; the assay was immunoSEQ multiplex PCR. This sample has roughly 45,000 clones, with around 84% found just once. Source material: peripheral blood. These receptors all stem from a woman aged 80 or over with COVID-19, enrolled during active disease.

This clone was counted a single time. This rearrangement joins TRBV6-6 to TRBJ1-1; 7 nucleotides align to TRBD1. V lost 5 bases to trimming and J lost 6 bases; unmatched junction nucleotides: 12. CDR1 MNHNY and CDR2 SVGAGI come from the germline V gene (reference sequence). This CDR3 is 15 amino acids long. DNA of the CDR3: TGTGCCAGCAGTGCATCAGGGACAGCTCTTTCTGAAGCTTTCTTT. This encodes CASSASGTALSEAFF.

The chain uses TRBV5-4 and TRBJ2-2, with TRBD2 identical over 9 bases. This CDR3 comprises 17 residues. Germline V CDR1 and CDR2: SGHNT, YYREEE (reference sequence). Trimming cost V 1 base and J 4 bases; bases outside gene matches: 8. CDR3 DNA sequence: TGTGCCAGCAGCTTGATTAAGCTAGCGGGAAGCACCGGGGAGCTGTTTTTT. Its protein product is CASSLIKLAGSTGELFF.

This clone was seen just once. The chain has TRBV11-2 and TRBJ2-3; D is uncertain. CDR3 size: 13 residues. Germline CDR1 is SGHAT and CDR2 is FQNNGV. V lost 4 bases and J lost 3, with 8 bases in between. The CDR3 here is CASSSQKTDTQYF. The CDR3 bases are TGTGCCAGCAGCTCACAGAAGACAGATACGCAGTATTTT.

CDR3 in amino acids: CASSQNNRVVNTEAFF. For the CDR3, the DNA is TGTGCCAGCTCACAGAACAACAGGGTAGTGAACACTGAAGCTTTCTTT. The chain couples TRBV18 to TRBJ1-1, with D perhaps TRBD1 (6 bases). The V gene lost 4 bases and the J gene lost 0 bases, with 15 bases spanning the gap. Germline loops: CDR1 KGHSH, CDR2 LQKENI. The CDR3 covers 16 residues.

J is TRBJ2-2 and V is TRBV5-5; possible D gene TRBD2, 5 bases. The CDR3 is 15 residues long. The V and J ends lost 2 bases and 4 bases respectively, with 12 bases between them. CDR1 and CDR2 from the germline V gene are SGHKS and YYEKEE (reference sequence). CDR3 region: CASSFSGIGTGELFF. In DNA form, the CDR3 reads TGTGCCAGCAGCTTCTCGGGGATCGGCACCGGGGAGCTGTTTTTT.

The chain uses TRBV30 and TRBJ1-5, with a tentative D call TRBD1 (6 bases). Trimming pared 3 bases from V and 6 bases from J, leaving 18 bases between. The CDR3 length is 15 residues. The V gene's germline CDR1 is GTSNPN and CDR2 SVGIG (reference sequence). The chain's CDR3 is CAWSLGGGSGQPQHF. The CDR3 coding sequence is TGTGCCTGGAGCCTTGGGGGCGGGTCTGGTCAGCCCCAGCATTTT. Filled out from reference TRBV30 and TRBJ1-5, the complete variable domain reads SQTIHQWPATLVQPVGSPLSLECTVEGTSNPNLYWYRQAAGRGLQLLFYSVGIGQISSEVPQNLSASRPQDRQFILSSKKLLLSDSGFYLCAWSLGGGSGQPQHFGDGTRLSIL.

CDR3 nucleotides: TGTGCCAGTAGTATCTTGGACAGGCCGAACACCGGGGAGCTGTTTTTT. Translating gives CASSILDRPNTGELFF. The rearrangement uses TRBV19 and TRBJ2-2; 7 nucleotides agree with TRBD1. The CDR3 runs to 16 residues. J lost 0 bases, V lost 3 bases, and 4 bases had no gene match. Germline CDR1 is LNHDA and CDR2 is SQIVND (reference sequence).

This clone showed up just once. This rearrangement joins TRBV2 to TRBJ2-2, with 8 positions matching TRBD1. CDR1 and CDR2 (germline): SNHLY, FYNNEI. V dropped 6 bases and J dropped 1; count of bases not matched to a gene: 4. The CDR3 has 15 amino acids. In DNA, the CDR3 is TGTGCCAGCAGGAAAGACAGGGGGAACACCGGGGAGCTGTTTTTT. Amino acid sequence: CASRKDRGNTGELFF. Combining the CDR3 with reference TRBV2 and TRBJ2-2 gives the whole variable domain EPEVTQTPSHQVTQMGQEVILRCVPISNHLYFYWYRQILGQKVEFLVSFYNNEISEKSEIFDDQFSVERPDGSNFTLKIRSTKLEDSAMYFCASRKDRGNTGELFFGEGSRLTVL.

V is TRBV7-6 and J is TRBJ2-1, with 13 bases lining up with TRBD2. Trimming removed 5 bases from V and 5 bases from J; junction bases left unmatched: 9. This CDR3 has 17 residues. Germline CDR1 is SGHVS and CDR2 is FNYEAQ. This CDR3 is CASSPTGLAGAHNEQFF. CDR3 coding DNA: TGTGCCAGCAGCCCGACAGGACTAGCGGGAGCCCACAATGAGCAGTTCTTC. Combining the CDR3 with reference TRBV7-6 and TRBJ2-1 gives the whole variable domain GAGVSQSPRYKVTKRGQDVALRCDPISGHVSLYWYRQALGQGPEFLTYFNYEAQQDKSGLPNDRFSAERPEGSISTLTIQRTEQRDSAMYRCASSPTGLAGAHNEQFFGPGTRLTVL.

The chain is built from TRBV27 and TRBJ2-1; tentative D call: TRBD2 (6 bases). The CDR3 spans 14 residues. Trimming removed 10 bases at V and 0 bases at J, with 13 bases between. Looked up from germline, CDR1 is MNHEY and CDR2 is SMNVEV (reference sequence). The CDR3, as DNA: TGTGCCACCAGGGACTTAAGCTCCTACAATGAGCAGTTCTTC. Its protein product is CATRDLSSYNEQFF.

There are a few counts of this clone. J is TRBJ1-6 and V is TRBV5-1, with D tentatively TRBD1 (5 bases). With 0 bases removed from V and 3 bases from J, the gap between germline ends came to 10 bases. The V gene's germline CDR1 is SGHRS and CDR2 YFSETQ. This CDR3 has 16 residues. The chain's CDR3 is CASSLGGADYNSPLHF. As DNA, the CDR3 is TGCGCCAGCAGCTTGGGTGGGGCAGACTATAATTCACCCCTCCACTTT.

The J gene is TRBJ2-6, the V gene TRBV3-1 (or the pseudogene TRBV3-2); D gene uncertain. The CDR3 is made up of 15 amino acids. V lost 4 bases to trimming and J lost 0 bases, with 7 bases between them. Germline assignment: CDR1 LGHDT and CDR2 YNNKEL (reference sequence). The CDR3 loop reads CASSRALSGANVLTF. Here the CDR3 DNA reads TGTGCCAGCAGCCGGGCACTCTCTGGGGCCAACGTCCTGACTTTC.

The V and J genes are TRBV9 and TRBJ1-6; the match to TRBD1 covers 8 bases. Per the germline V gene, CDR1 is SGDLS and CDR2 is YYNGEE. CDR3 size: 16 residues. The V segment lost 3 bases and the J segment 5 bases; nucleotides outside the gene matches: 7. The DNA for the CDR3 is TGTGCCAGCAGCGCTCCTCCGGGACAGGATAATTCACCCCTCCACTTT. Its protein product is CASSAPPGQDNSPLHF.

This clone was observed a few times. The V call is TRBV30, the J call TRBJ1-2; D ambiguous. The V gene lost 0 bases and the J gene lost 0 bases, with 5 bases spanning the gap. The CDR3 length is 13 residues. The germline V gene encodes CDR1 GTSNPN and CDR2 SVGIG (reference sequence). The CDR3 protein is CAWSVGANYGYTF. CDR3 DNA: TGTGCCTGGAGTGTAGGAGCTAACTATGGCTACACCTTC.

The CDR3 here is CASSFSRTSTQETQYF. The CDR3 nucleotides are TGCGCCAGCAGCTTTTCACGGACTAGCACACAAGAGACCCAGTACTTC. The chain links TRBV5-1 to TRBJ2-5; 8 bases align to TRBD2. CDR1 SGHRS and CDR2 YFSETQ come from the germline V gene. V was clipped by 2 bases and J by 2 bases; unmatched bases: 8. The length of the CDR3 is 16 residues.

The chain uses TRBV19 and TRBJ2-1, with D hard to call. V dropped 4 bases and J dropped 12 bases, with 13 bases sitting between them. Germline CDR1 LNHDA, CDR2 SQIVND (reference sequence). There are 12 residues in the CDR3. The CDR3 region has the DNA TGTGCCAGTAGTACCCTCCCCGGTGGGCAGTTCTTC. It is translated as CASSTLPGGQFF.

This sequence joins TRBV18 and TRBJ1-4; 7 nucleotides agree with TRBD1. Germline V lookup: CDR1 KGHSH, CDR2 LQKENI. After removal of 6 bases from V and 5 bases from J, the junction contained 9 bases not matched to a gene. The CDR3 length is 15 residues. The CDR3 region is CASSLDQGVNEKLFF. The CDR3 DNA reads TGTGCCAGCTCCCTCGATCAGGGGGTCAATGAAAAACTGTTTTTT.

In the case of this clone: An end of the junction differs from the germline gene, which may be a read error. CDR3 sequence reads: CVSSPTWDMNTEAFF. The CDR3 nucleotides read TGTGTCAGCAGCCCGACGTGGGACATGAACACTGAAGCTTTCTTT. The chain employs TRBV9 and TRBJ1-1, with a tentative D call TRBD1 (6 bases). The length of the CDR3 is 15 residues. CDR1 is SGDLS and CDR2 is YYNGEE in the germline V gene.

In nucleotides, the CDR3 is TGTGCCAGCGCCCAGCAGACATCACCCCTCCACTTT. It encodes CASAQQTSPLHF. The chain links TRBV14 to TRBJ1-6, with unresolved D. Trimming removed 8 bases at V and 10 bases at J, with 12 bases between. CDR3 length: 12 amino acids. Germline values: CDR1 SGHDN, CDR2 FVKESK.

The V gene is TRBV18, the J gene TRBJ2-7; 8 bases are shared with TRBD1. With 5 bases clipped from V and 5 bases from J, the junction kept 5 bases outside the gene matches. The germline CDR1 and CDR2 sequences are KGHSH and LQKENI. The CDR3 length is 13 residues. CDR3 in amino acids: CASSSQQGDEQYF. The CDR3 nucleotides read TGTGCCAGCTCATCGCAACAGGGGGACGAGCAGTACTTC.

The V gene is TRBV12-3 or TRBV12-4, the J gene TRBJ1-1, with 7 bases matching TRBD1. This CDR3 region has 11 residues. The junction had 3 bases not matched to a gene; V was cut back by 7 bases and J by 7 bases. The CDR3 sequence is CASTGTVEAFF. The CDR3 DNA follows: TGTGCCAGCACCGGGACAGTTGAAGCTTTCTTT.

The chain joins TRBV7-2 to TRBJ2-7; 9 positions agree with TRBD2. Germline loops: CDR1 SGHTA, CDR2 FQGNSA. This CDR3 region has 15 residues. V lost 0 bases to trimming and J lost 7 bases; unmatched junction nucleotides: 7. In nucleotides, the CDR3 is TGTGCCAGCAGCTTAGCCTCGGGACTAGCTGAAGAGCAGTACTTC. Translating gives CASSLASGLAEEQYF.

This CDR3 is CASSLRGGLSVYGYTF. In DNA, the CDR3 is TGTGCCAGCAGCTTAAGAGGGGGCCTTTCCGTGTATGGCTACACCTTC. This sequence joins TRBV7-8 and TRBJ1-2, with TRBD1 matching 7 bases. J lost 5 bases, V lost 2 bases, and 11 bases had no gene match. In germline, CDR1 is SGHVS, CDR2 FQNEAQ. This CDR3 comprises 16 residues.

The chain combines TRBV13 with TRBJ1-1; D gene ambiguous. The V gene's germline CDR1 is PRHDT and CDR2 FYEKMQ (reference sequence). This CDR3 has 16 residues. V was shortened by 5 bases and J by 0 bases, with 16 bases between the two germline ends. The chain's CDR3 is CASSPRSRILNTEAFF. The DNA of the CDR3 is TGTGCCAGCAGCCCCCGAAGCAGGATATTGAACACTGAAGCTTTCTTT.